Sequencing of this TCR beta chain was carried out in a study of cytomegalovirus exposure and HLA in healthy donors. This clone was recorded once. The target antigen is unknown. It was with 60 Vbeta and 13 Jbeta primers that the PCR ran. Profiling relied on immunoSEQ multiplex PCR, and the TCRdb table lists in-frame clones only, not all of them. The sample carries about 140,000 clones, roughly 86% recorded once. V gave up 6 bases and J gave up 4 bases; unmatched junction bases: 5. Germline CDR1 MNHNS, CDR2 SASEGT. This CDR3 comprises 13 residues. Overall study findings and caveats: The authors later linked a missense DCLRE1C variant to TCR beta V- and J-gene trimming. Per published reports, the classifier diagnosed cytomegalovirus status with high specificity and sensitivity. Solely CMV serostatus was available to characterize immune exposure. Researchers catalogued under 200 TCR beta chains as cytomegalovirus-associated.

This sequence was found in a woman between 40 and 50 years old in good health and CMV-seronegative. The chain combines TRBV6-1 with TRBJ1-2, with 7 bases fitting TRBD1. The sample comprised PBMCs. The CDR3: CASRPSGGYGYTF. DNA for the CDR3: TGTGCCAGCAGACCCTCAGGGGGCTATGGCTACACCTTC.